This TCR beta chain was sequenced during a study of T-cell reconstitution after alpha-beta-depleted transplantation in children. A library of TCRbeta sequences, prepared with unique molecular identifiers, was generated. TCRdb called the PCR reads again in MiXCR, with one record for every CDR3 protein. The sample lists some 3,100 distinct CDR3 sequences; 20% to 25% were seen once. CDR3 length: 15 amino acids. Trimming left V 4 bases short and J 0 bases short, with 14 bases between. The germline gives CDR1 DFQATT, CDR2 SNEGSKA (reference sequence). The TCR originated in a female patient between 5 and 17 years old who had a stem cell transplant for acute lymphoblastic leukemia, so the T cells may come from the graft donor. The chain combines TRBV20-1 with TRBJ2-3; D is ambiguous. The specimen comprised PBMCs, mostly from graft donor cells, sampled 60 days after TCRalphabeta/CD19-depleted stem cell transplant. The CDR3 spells CSAIALGPSTDTQYF. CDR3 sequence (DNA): TGCAGTGCTATAGCCCTAGGCCCTAGCACAGATACGCAGTATTTT.